A selection of T cell receptor beta chains follows, all from one sample in a study of blood T cell repertoires in COVID-19. The table came from immunoSEQ multiplex PCR; TCRdb's copy has only in-frame clones and leaves some out. The table records about 220,000 clones, around 84% of them present only once. Sequences were obtained from peripheral blood. Receptors originate from a man aged 45 to 65 who had recovered from COVID-19. Both conserved end residues are part of each CDR3. A D gene is named only where the DNA matches it firmly. A row's size may be missing; if present it is once, few, many or a size class.

length: 14
V: TRBV15
size: -
J: TRBJ2-1
D: -
CDR3: CATSRQGVYNEQFF
DNA: TGTGCCACCAGCAGGCAGGGTGTCTACAATGAGCAGTTCTTC

length: 18
V: TRBV5-5
size: -
J: TRBJ1-4
D: -
CDR3: CASSLALWGVATNEKLFF
DNA: TGTGCCAGCAGCTTGGCGCTCTGGGGAGTTGCAACTAATGAAAAACTGTTTTTT

length: 13
V: TRBV19
size: -
J: TRBJ1-5
D: -
CDR3: CASSIGGRQPQHF
DNA: TGTGCCAGTAGTATCGGGGGGAGGCAGCCCCAGCATTTT

length: 15
V: TRBV6-2/TRBV6-3
size: -
J: TRBJ2-7
D: -
CDR3: CASNPQTSNAYEQYF
DNA: TGTGCCAGCAACCCTCAAACTAGCAACGCCTACGAGCAGTACTTC

length: 14
V: TRBV27
size: -
J: TRBJ2-7
D: TRBD1
CDR3: CASSLDRGPYEQYF
DNA: TGTGCCAGCAGTTTGGACAGGGGCCCCTACGAGCAGTACTTC

length: 14
V: TRBV3-1/TRBV3-2
size: few
J: TRBJ2-1
D: -
CDR3: CASSDWSSYNEQFF
DNA: TGTGCCAGCAGCGACTGGAGCTCCTACAATGAGCAGTTCTTC

length: 15
V: TRBV7-9
size: -
J: TRBJ2-2
D: -
CDR3: CASSLVTTNTGELFF
DNA: TGTGCCAGCAGCCTGGTTACTACGAACACCGGGGAGCTGTTTTTT

length: 14
V: TRBV27
size: -
J: TRBJ2-1
D: -
CDR3: CASSLFRGWYEQFF
DNA: TGTGCCAGCAGTTTATTTCGGGGTTGGTATGAGCAGTTCTTC

length: 20
V: TRBV24-1
size: -
J: TRBJ1-6
D: TRBD1
CDR3: CATSDLRLADRGRWNSPLHF
DNA: TGTGCCACCAGTGATTTGAGGCTGGCGGACAGGGGGCGCTGGAATTCACCCCTCCACTTT

length: 16
V: TRBV28
size: -
J: TRBJ1-4
D: -
CDR3: CASSFYSSPTNEKLFF
DNA: TGTGCCAGCAGTTTTTACTCTTCCCCAACTAATGAAAAACTGTTTTTT

length: 13
V: TRBV4-2
size: -
J: TRBJ2-1
D: -
CDR3: CASSQGGANEQFF
DNA: TGTGCCAGCAGCCAAGGCGGGGCCAATGAGCAGTTCTTC

length: 16
V: TRBV11-3
size: -
J: TRBJ2-7
D: -
CDR3: CASRLEDWARPDEQYF
DNA: TGTGCCAGCAGACTAGAGGACTGGGCGAGGCCGGACGAGCAGTACTTC

length: 13
V: TRBV2
size: -
J: TRBJ2-1
D: -
CDR3: CASSGQSYNEQFF
DNA: TGTGCCAGCAGCGGACAGTCCTACAATGAGCAGTTCTTC

length: 16
V: TRBV11-3
size: -
J: TRBJ1-4
D: -
CDR3: CASSLSLLGTNEKLFF
DNA: TGTGCCAGCAGCTTATCGCTTTTGGGCACTAATGAAAAACTGTTTTTT

length: 15
V: TRBV19
size: few
J: TRBJ1-6
D: -
CDR3: CASSNPRQGRSPLHF
DNA: TGTGCCAGTAGTAACCCCCGGCAGGGCCGGTCACCCCTCCACTTT

length: 15
V: TRBV3-1/TRBV3-2
size: -
J: TRBJ2-5
D: TRBD2
CDR3: CASSSLAGGLETQYF
DNA: TGTGCCAGCAGCTCCCTAGCGGGAGGGTTAGAGACCCAGTACTTC

length: 16
V: TRBV9
size: -
J: TRBJ2-5
D: TRBD1
CDR3: CASSALGQGLGETQYF
DNA: TGTGCCAGCAGCGCCCTGGGACAGGGGTTGGGAGAGACCCAGTACTTC

length: 17
V: TRBV24-1
size: -
J: TRBJ2-1
D: TRBD2
CDR3: CATSEGLAGGTYNEQFF
DNA: TGTGCCACCAGTGAAGGACTAGCGGGAGGTACCTACAATGAGCAGTTCTTC

length: 17
V: TRBV7-8
size: few
J: TRBJ1-5
D: TRBD1
CDR3: CASSLGGDRGGNQPQHF
DNA: TGTGCCAGCAGCTTAGGAGGGGACAGGGGAGGCAATCAGCCCCAGCATTTT

length: 12
V: TRBV28
size: few
J: TRBJ2-7
D: -
CDR3: CASSPGYYEQYF
DNA: TGTGCCAGCAGCCCAGGGTACTACGAGCAGTACTTC

length: 12
V: TRBV6-5
size: -
J: TRBJ2-7
D: -
CDR3: CASSQDTYEQYF
DNA: TGTGCCAGCAGCCAGGACACCTACGAGCAGTACTTC

length: 15
V: TRBV7-9
size: -
J: TRBJ2-3
D: TRBD2
CDR3: CASSPGLANGDTQYF
DNA: TGTGCCAGCAGCCCCGGACTAGCGAACGGTGATACGCAGTATTTT

length: 16
V: TRBV4-2
size: -
J: TRBJ2-6
D: -
CDR3: CASSPAQGSGANVLTF
DNA: TGTGCCAGCAGCCCCGCCCAGGGGTCTGGGGCCAACGTCCTGACTTTC

length: 17
V: TRBV28
size: once
J: TRBJ2-5
D: TRBD1
CDR3: CASRRAGTKGGRETQYF
DNA: TGTGCCAGCAGACGCGCAGGGACCAAAGGGGGCCGGGAGACCCAGTACTTC

length: 17
V: TRBV5-8
size: once
J: TRBJ2-3
D: TRBD2
CDR3: CASSSNLLAGGADTQYF
DNA: TGTGCCAGCAGCTCCAACTTACTAGCGGGAGGAGCAGATACGCAGTATTTT

length: 15
V: TRBV5-1
size: -
J: TRBJ1-4
D: -
CDR3: CASSYHSPTNEKLFF
DNA: TGCGCCAGCAGCTACCACAGTCCAACTAATGAAAAACTGTTTTTT

length: 18
V: TRBV7-9
size: -
J: TRBJ2-5
D: TRBD2
CDR3: CASSAGTSAGRHQETQYF
DNA: TGTGCCAGCAGCGCAGGGACTAGCGCCGGCCGCCACCAAGAGACCCAGTACTTC

length: 15
V: TRBV5-1
size: -
J: TRBJ1-2
D: TRBD1
CDR3: CASSLLGQGAYGYTF
DNA: TGCGCCAGCAGCTTGTTAGGACAGGGGGCATATGGCTACACCTTC

length: 16
V: TRBV24-1
size: -
J: TRBJ2-2
D: TRBD1
CDR3: CATSDSGQETTGELFF
DNA: TGTGCCACCAGTGATTCAGGACAGGAAACCACCGGGGAGCTGTTTTTT

length: 15
V: TRBV4-1
size: -
J: TRBJ1-5
D: TRBD1
CDR3: CASSQAYRGHQPQHF
DNA: TGCGCCAGCAGCCAGGCCTACAGGGGCCATCAGCCCCAGCATTTT

length: 15
V: TRBV11-2
size: -
J: TRBJ2-7
D: -
CDR3: CASSLGFGGQYEQYF
DNA: TGTGCCAGCAGCTTAGGGTTCGGGGGGCAGTACGAGCAGTACTTC

length: 15
V: TRBV28
size: -
J: TRBJ2-7
D: TRBD2
CDR3: CASSLDSGSSYEQYF
DNA: TGTGCCAGCAGCCTCGATAGCGGGAGTTCCTACGAGCAGTACTTC

length: 13
V: TRBV12-5
size: -
J: TRBJ1-1
D: -
CDR3: CASRTDLGTEAFF
DNA: TGTGCTAGCAGGACAGACTTGGGCACTGAAGCTTTCTTT

length: 14
V: TRBV6-2/TRBV6-3
size: few
J: TRBJ2-5
D: -
CDR3: CASSYTDWKETQYF
DNA: TGTGCCAGCAGTTACACCGACTGGAAAGAGACCCAGTACTTC

length: 15
V: TRBV7-7
size: few
J: TRBJ2-5
D: TRBD1
CDR3: CASSRGQGGQETQYF
DNA: TGTGCCAGCAGCCGTGGACAGGGTGGACAAGAGACCCAGTACTTC

length: 12
V: TRBV9
size: -
J: TRBJ2-1
D: TRBD1
CDR3: CASSGQGGEQFF
DNA: TGTGCCAGCAGCGGACAGGGGGGTGAGCAGTTCTTC

length: 15
V: TRBV6-5
size: -
J: TRBJ1-5
D: -
CDR3: CASRSGQLSNQPQHF
DNA: TGTGCCAGCAGGTCCGGACAGCTAAGCAATCAGCCCCAGCATTTT

length: 15
V: TRBV28
size: -
J: TRBJ1-2
D: TRBD1
CDR3: CASSPASRGYGGYTF
DNA: TGTGCCAGCAGTCCCGCCAGCAGGGGGTATGGTGGCTACACCTTC

length: 20
V: TRBV27
size: -
J: TRBJ2-1
D: TRBD2
CDR3: CASSPKTLTSGRGNPHEQFF
DNA: TGTGCCAGCAGTCCAAAGACTTTGACTAGCGGGAGAGGGAATCCCCATGAGCAGTTCTTC

length: 13
V: TRBV28
size: -
J: TRBJ2-3
D: -
CDR3: CASSRTLADTQYF
DNA: TGTGCCAGCAGTCGAACGTTAGCAGATACGCAGTATTTT

length: 16
V: TRBV28
size: -
J: TRBJ1-2
D: TRBD1
CDR3: CASSLKRPGQGYGYTF
DNA: TGTGCCAGCAGCCTTAAGCGACCGGGACAGGGGTATGGCTACACCTTC

length: 14
V: TRBV11-3
size: -
J: TRBJ2-1
D: TRBD2
CDR3: CASSLGGSLNEQFF
DNA: TGTGCCAGCAGCTTAGGCGGGAGCTTGAATGAGCAGTTCTTC

length: 15
V: TRBV7-2
size: -
J: TRBJ2-1
D: TRBD2
CDR3: CASSSSGTSGLREFF
DNA: TGTGCCAGCAGCTCGTCAGGGACTAGCGGCCTACGGGAGTTCTTC